This T cell receptor (beta chain) derives from a study of blood T cell repertoires in COVID-19. Study overall: Both acute and convalescent COVID-19 samples were obtained from the United States, Italy and Spain. The cDNA or gDNA used as material had been derived from T cells, B-cell-depleted T cells, or PBMCs.

Authors' processing steps: Amplifying reference gene primers gave estimates of nucleated cell counts. Libraries were prepared by immunoSEQ multiplex PCR; TCRdb keeps only in-frame clonotypes and omits some of them. The DNA was the basis for D and trimming; V, J and clone size are from that table. The table records just under 350,000 clones, 80% to 90% of them present only once. Germline loops: CDR1 MRHNA, CDR2 SNTAGT. Trimming removed 3 bases from V and 4 bases from J, with 9 bases in between. The CDR3 length is 13 residues. Seattle participants joined during active infection and were tracked over time.

The source of this sequence is a woman in her forties or fifties with COVID-19, enrolled during active disease. The chain carries TRBV6-4 and TRBJ2-5, with TRBD2 as a possible D gene (6 bases). Sequencing was performed on peripheral blood. This CDR3 is CASSEMGGETQYF. CDR3 sequence (DNA): TGTGCCAGCAGTGAGATGGGAGGAGAGACCCAGTACTTC.